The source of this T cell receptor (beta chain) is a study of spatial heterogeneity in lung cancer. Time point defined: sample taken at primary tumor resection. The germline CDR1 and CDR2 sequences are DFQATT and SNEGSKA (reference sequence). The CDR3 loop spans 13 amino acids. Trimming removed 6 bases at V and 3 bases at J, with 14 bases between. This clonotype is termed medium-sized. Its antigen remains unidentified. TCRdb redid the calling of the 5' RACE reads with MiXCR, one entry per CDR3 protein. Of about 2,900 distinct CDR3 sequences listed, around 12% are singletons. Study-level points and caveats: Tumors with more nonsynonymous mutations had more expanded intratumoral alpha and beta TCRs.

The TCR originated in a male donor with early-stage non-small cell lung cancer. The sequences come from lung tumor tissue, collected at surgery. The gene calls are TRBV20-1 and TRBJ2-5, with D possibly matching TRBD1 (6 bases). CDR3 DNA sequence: TGCAGTGCGTACCGGGACACCAAAGAGACCCAGTACTTC. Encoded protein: CSAYRDTKETQYF.